This note documents a single T cell receptor (beta chain) sequence. The data belong to a study of T-cell reconstitution after alpha-beta-depleted transplantation in children. Trimming cost V 7 bases and J 1 base, with 9 bases left between them. CDR1 and CDR2 (germline): SGHTA, FQGNSA. The CDR3 runs 13 residues. For TCRbeta, the library was prepared with unique molecular identifiers. From the PCR reads, TCRdb called clonotypes with MiXCR, one entry per CDR3 protein. The sample has fewer than 500,000 distinct CDR3 sequences, around two fifths seen once; the top ten hold under 35%. Sequenced here: PBMCs, sampled before TCRalphabeta/CD19-depleted stem cell transplant. This receptor was taken from a girl between 2 and 10 years old with aplastic anemia, due to receive a stem cell transplant. The V gene is TRBV7-2, the J gene TRBJ2-3; no clear D. For the CDR3, the DNA is TGTGCCAGCACCTCTGACCGCACAGATACGCAGTATTTT. This sequence encodes CASTSDRTDTQYF.